This entry lists 3 T cell receptor beta chains sequenced from one sample in a study of vaccination effects on CD4 cells after COVID-19. On roughly day 9 of culture, CD4+ T cells were separated out. Sequencing was performed with immunoSEQ multiplex PCR; in TCRdb, only in-frame clones are kept and a portion is missing. Here the sample spans some 23,000 clones, roughly 73% being singletons. The antigens of these receptors remain unknown. The source material was CD4+ T cells from PBMCs cultured without peptide, sampled before COVID-19 vaccination. The receptors were sampled from a human donor who received a COVID-19 vaccine.

This chain joins TRBV5-5 and TRBJ1-1; D gene ambiguous. The germline gives CDR1 SGHKS, CDR2 YYEKEE (reference sequence). V was clipped by 4 bases and J by 0 bases, with 7 bases between them. The CDR3 totals 13 residues. The CDR3 DNA follows: TGTGCCAGCAGCCACCAGGTGAACACTGAAGCTTTCTTT. Its protein product is CASSHQVNTEAFF.

This chain connects TRBV7-2 to TRBJ1-5, with 10 bases aligning to TRBD1. The junction had 5 bases not matched to a gene; V was cut back by 5 bases and J by 4 bases. CDR1 and CDR2 (germline): SGHTA, FQGNSA. The CDR3 totals 15 residues. The CDR3 DNA follows: TGTGCCAGCAGCACAGTGGACAGGGGGAATCAGCCCCAGCATTTT. The encoded protein is CASSTVDRGNQPQHF.

The chain uses TRBV27 and TRBJ1-1; 8 nucleotides line up with TRBD1. The CDR3 loop spans 15 amino acids. Trimming at V came to 0 bases and at J to 1 base, leaving 1 base not matched to a gene. The V gene's germline CDR1 is MNHEY and CDR2 SMNVEV (reference sequence). The CDR3 DNA sequence: TGTGCCAGCAGTTTATCGGGGACAGGGAACACTGAAGCTTTCTTT. It yields the protein CASSLSGTGNTEAFF.